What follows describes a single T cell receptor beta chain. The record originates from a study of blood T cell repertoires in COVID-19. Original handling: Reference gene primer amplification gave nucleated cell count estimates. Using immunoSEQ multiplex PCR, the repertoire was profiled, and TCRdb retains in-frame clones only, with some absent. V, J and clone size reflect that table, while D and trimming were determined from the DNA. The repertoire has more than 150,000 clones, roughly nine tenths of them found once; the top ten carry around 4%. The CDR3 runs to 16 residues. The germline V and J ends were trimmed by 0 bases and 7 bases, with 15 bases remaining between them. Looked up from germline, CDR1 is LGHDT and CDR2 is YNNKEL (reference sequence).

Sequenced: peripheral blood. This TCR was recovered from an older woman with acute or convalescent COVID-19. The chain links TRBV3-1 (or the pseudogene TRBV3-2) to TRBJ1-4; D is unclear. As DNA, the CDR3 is TGTGCCAGCAGCCAAGATCCCATCAAGCTTACTGAAAAACTGTTTTTT. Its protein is CASSQDPIKLTEKLFF.